The entry that follows covers one TCR beta chain sequence. This CDR3 contains 11 residues. V was clipped by 2 bases and J by 5 bases, with 6 bases between them. CDR1 is GTSNPN and CDR2 is SVGIG in the germline V gene (reference sequence). This record belongs to a study of blood T cell repertoires in COVID-19. Across the whole study: Acute-phase and convalescent COVID-19 samples originated in the United States, Italy and Spain. T cells, B-cell-depleted T cells, or PBMCs supplied cDNA or gDNA.

As originally analysed: Cell counts per sample came from amplifying reference gene primers. Generated by immunoSEQ multiplex PCR, the TCRdb table keeps only in-frame clones and is missing some. The V and J calls and clone size were taken over from that table, and D and trimming were inferred from the DNA. The table includes around 300,000 clones, approximately 89% detected once. Enrolment of Seattle patients took place during active infection, and they were followed longitudinally. The chain has TRBV30 and TRBJ2-5; no clear D gene. Input material: peripheral blood. This receptor was taken from a woman under 40 with COVID-19, enrolled during active disease. CDR3 nucleotide sequence: TGTGCCTGGAGTTTGAGGGAGACCCAGTACTTC. Residues: CAWSLRETQYF.